This T cell receptor beta chain originates from a study of T cell responses to AZD1222 COVID-19 vaccine. General observations from the study: Two AZD1222 doses significantly raised spike-specific TCR breadth and depth over controls. Baseline serology detected seropositivity in only six AZD1222 recipients.

CDR3 length: 15 residues. V lost 3 bases, J lost 5 bases, and 15 bases lay in between. Germline values: CDR1 LGHDT, CDR2 YNNKEL (reference sequence). Pooling of second doses given at about 4 or about 12 weeks was done. The table came from immunoSEQ multiplex PCR; TCRdb's copy has only in-frame clones and leaves some out. The data show about 170,000 clones, with 70% to 90% seen just once and roughly 0.98% held by the top ten. Concerning this clone itself: Its antigen is still unknown.

V gene TRBV3-1 (or the pseudogene TRBV3-2) combines with J gene TRBJ2-3; D possibly matches TRBD1 or TRBD2 (7 bases each). This sample comprised peripheral blood, obtained 28 days after the second AZD1222 dose. This clonotype was obtained from an adult who received the AZD1222 COVID-19 vaccine. The chain's CDR3 is CASSQGRGRIDTQYF. As DNA, the CDR3 is TGTGCCAGCAGCCAGGGGAGGGGGCGAATAGATACGCAGTATTTT.